The entry below describes one T cell receptor beta chain. Its cognate antigen has yet to be identified. No base qualities exist here, and no much larger clone lies one base off it. Library generation was performed with the immunoSEQ multiplex PCR assay. TCRdb mirrors the immuneACCESS table, restricted to in-frame sequences. Some clones are absent from its copies; in checked studies, under half trace to an unresolved V gene, and the reason for the others is unknown. The sample table holds 50,000 to 60,000 clones, of which approximately 90% were seen once. The top ten hold 0.5% to 0.6% of the sample. This sample is drawn from a study of T cell changes during pregnancy in multiple sclerosis (dated by TCRdb to about 2019). Regarding the complete study: The study examined how the T cell repertoire changed over the course of pregnancy in women with multiple sclerosis.

From the cysteine up to the phenylalanine, the CDR3 has a length of 16 residues. Only the CDR3 DNA stays, 48 bases, in frame from base 1. Per the germline V gene (reference sequence), LNHDA is the CDR1 and SQIVND is the CDR2. V is pared back by 5 bases and J by 4 bases, with 18 bases lying between the germline termini. Material: CD4+ T cells from peripheral blood mononuclear cells, obtained in the first trimester of pregnancy. This sequence uses TRBV19 and TRBJ2-1; 5 matching bases give a weak D call of TRBD2. This clonotype originated in a female donor with multiple sclerosis, enrolled in a pregnancy study. The CDR3 region: CASSPLLAPPYNEQFF. DNA sequence: TGTGCCAGTAGTCCCCTCCTAGCACCACCTTACAATGAGCAGTTCTTC.